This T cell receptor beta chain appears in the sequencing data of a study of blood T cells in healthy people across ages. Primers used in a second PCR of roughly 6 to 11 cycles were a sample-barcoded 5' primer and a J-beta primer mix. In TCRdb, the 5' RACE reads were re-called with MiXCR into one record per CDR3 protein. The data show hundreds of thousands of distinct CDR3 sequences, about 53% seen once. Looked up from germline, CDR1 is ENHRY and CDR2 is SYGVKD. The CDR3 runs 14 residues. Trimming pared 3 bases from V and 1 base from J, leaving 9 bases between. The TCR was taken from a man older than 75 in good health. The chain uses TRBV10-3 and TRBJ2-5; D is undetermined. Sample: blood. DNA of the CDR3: TGTGCCATCAGTGATAGAGCCCCCCAAGAGACCCAGTACTTC. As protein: CAISDRAPQETQYF.